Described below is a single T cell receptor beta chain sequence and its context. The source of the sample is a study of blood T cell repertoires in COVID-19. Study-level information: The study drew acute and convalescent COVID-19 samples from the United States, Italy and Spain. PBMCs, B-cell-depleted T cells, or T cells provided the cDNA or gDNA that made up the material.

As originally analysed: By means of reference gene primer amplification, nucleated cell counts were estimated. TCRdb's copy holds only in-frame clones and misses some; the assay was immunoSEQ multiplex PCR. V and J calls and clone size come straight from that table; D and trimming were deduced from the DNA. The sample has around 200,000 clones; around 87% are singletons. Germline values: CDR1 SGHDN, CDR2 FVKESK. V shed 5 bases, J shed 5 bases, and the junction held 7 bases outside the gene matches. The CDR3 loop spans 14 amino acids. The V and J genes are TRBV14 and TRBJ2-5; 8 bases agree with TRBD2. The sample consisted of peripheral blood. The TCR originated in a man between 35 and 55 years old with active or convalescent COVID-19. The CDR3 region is CASSLPTSAETQYF. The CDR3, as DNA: TGTGCCAGCAGCTTACCGACTAGCGCGGAGACCCAGTACTTC.